This T cell receptor beta chain was documented in a study of blood T cell repertoires in COVID-19 (dated by TCRdb to 2018 to 2020). As for the study more broadly: Collaborator samples came from the United States, Italy and Spain and covered acute and convalescent phases of COVID-19. A freely available public database, intended as a resource for researchers studying the immune response to SARS-CoV-2, is where the repertoires were released. Samples were obtained from the ongoing ImmuneRACE study (first 160 participants) and from 1,254 subjects provided by 6 global collaborators. The prospective study material was composed of cDNA or gDNA derived from T cells, B-cell-depleted T cells, or PBMCs. Subjects who had been exposed to COVID-19, were actively infected with it, or had recovered from it provided the deeply sampled blood TCRbeta repertoires that made up the dataset. Where HLA class I and class II types were available, the types were taken from metadata supplied by the sample provider, not from assay-based typing. Sample metadata almost always included a de-identified subject ID, COVID-19 status, age in years and sex.

V sheds 4 bases and J sheds 4 bases, leaving 8 bases between their ends. The germline V gene (reference sequence) yields LNHDA for CDR1 and SQIVND for CDR2. The CDR3, from cysteine to phenylalanine, totals 13 residues. Of all the DNA, just the CDR3 is kept, 39 bases in frame from base 1. This clone was counted once. The antigen it recognizes is unknown. Base qualities are missing; no much larger clone stands one base away. TCRbeta CDR3 regions were amplified from genomic DNA by means of the immunoSEQ Assay, a bias-controlled multiplex PCR. In the original analysis: Nucleated cell counts per sample were estimated from amplification of reference gene primers within the assay. To quantify the absolute abundance of each unique TCRbeta CDR3 rearrangement, sequence reads were collapsed and filtered. For each sample, productive Simpson clonality was calculated by taking the square root of Simpson's diversity index across productive rearrangements. TCRdb re-hosts the immuneACCESS table, in-frame sequences only. Its copies lack some clones; in the studies checked, an unresolved V gene accounts for under half of them, and the cause for the rest is not known. V and J calls and clone size are given by that table; D and trimming were obtained from the DNA. Recorded for this sample are tens of thousands of clones; approximately 90% of them occurred a single time. The top ten constitute 4.5% to 6% of the sample.

Paper-wide results and their limitations: The quantity of clinical and demographic metadata differed by source and by participant and was supplied without curation.

Whole blood was collected in K2EDTA tubes by collaborating institutions according to the institutions' own protocols. Collaborator samples were shipped for TCRbeta analysis as frozen whole blood, isolated PBMCs, or DNA extracted from either sample type. The chain uses TRBV19 and TRBJ2-1; tentative D gene TRBD1, with 6 bases matching. The source material was peripheral blood. The receptor comes from a human donor in a cohort sampled during active COVID-19. Read as DNA, the sequence is TGTGCCAGTAGTAGAACAGGGTACAATGAGCAGTTCTTC. This translates into CASSRTGYNEQFF.